The clone carrying this TCR beta chain was recorded a few times. The sample belongs to a study of cytomegalovirus exposure and HLA in healthy donors. In the PCR, 60 Vbeta and 13 Jbeta primers were used. Using immunoSEQ multiplex PCR, the repertoire was profiled, and TCRdb retains in-frame clones only, with some absent. The sample has about 100,000 clones, 73% seen once; the top ten hold around 3.5%. Material: PBMCs. The receptor's source is a man aged 35 to 55 in good health and CMV-seronegative.

The CDR3 DNA sequence: TGTGCCAGCTCACCAACGGGACAGGCCGCAACTAATGAAAAACTGTTTTTT. Protein sequence: CASSPTGQAATNEKLFF. The V and J genes are TRBV18 and TRBJ1-4, with 8 bases fitting TRBD1. This CDR3 region has 17 residues. The V gene end was trimmed by 2 bases and the J gene end by 0 bases; junction bases not matched to a gene: 5. The germline V gene has CDR1 KGHSH and CDR2 LQKENI.